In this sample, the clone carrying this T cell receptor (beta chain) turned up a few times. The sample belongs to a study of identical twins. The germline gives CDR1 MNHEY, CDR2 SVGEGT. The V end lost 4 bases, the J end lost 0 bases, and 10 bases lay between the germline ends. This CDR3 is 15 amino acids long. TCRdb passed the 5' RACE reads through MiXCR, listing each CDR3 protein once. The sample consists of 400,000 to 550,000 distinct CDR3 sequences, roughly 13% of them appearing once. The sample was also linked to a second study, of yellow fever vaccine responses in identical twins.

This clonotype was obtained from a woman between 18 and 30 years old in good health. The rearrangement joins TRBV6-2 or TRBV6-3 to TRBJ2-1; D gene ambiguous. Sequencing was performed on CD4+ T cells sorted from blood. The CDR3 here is CASSSRLSSYNEQFF. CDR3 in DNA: TGTGCCAGCAGTTCGCGCCTCAGCTCCTACAATGAGCAGTTCTTC.